This T cell receptor (beta chain) was found in a study of T-cell reconstitution after alpha-beta-depleted transplantation in children. Study-wide results and caveats: Where some patients showed high TCRbeta diversity at day 60, it came from recipient T cells and thymic progenitors that had survived.

A remark on this clonotype: The antigen is unknown.

V shed 0 bases and J 8 bases; nucleotides not matched to a gene: 9. The length of the CDR3 is 15 residues. Germline CDR1 reads LNHNV; CDR2 reads YYDKDF (reference sequence). The library targeted TCRbeta and was prepared with unique molecular identifiers. A single record per CDR3 protein comes from TCRdb applying MiXCR to the PCR reads. The repertoire consists of about 440,000 distinct CDR3 sequences, with approximately 42% occurring once and the leading ten covering under 35%. The TCR was taken from a girl under 10 years old with aplastic anemia, due to receive a stem cell transplant. Source: PBMCs, taken before TCRalphabeta/CD19-depleted stem cell transplant. The chain couples TRBV15 to TRBJ1-2, with TRBD1 matching 7 bases. The CDR3 DNA sequence: TGTGCCACCAGCAGAGAGGTTCGGGACAGAGGCGGCTACACCTTC. Protein sequence: CATSREVRDRGGYTF.